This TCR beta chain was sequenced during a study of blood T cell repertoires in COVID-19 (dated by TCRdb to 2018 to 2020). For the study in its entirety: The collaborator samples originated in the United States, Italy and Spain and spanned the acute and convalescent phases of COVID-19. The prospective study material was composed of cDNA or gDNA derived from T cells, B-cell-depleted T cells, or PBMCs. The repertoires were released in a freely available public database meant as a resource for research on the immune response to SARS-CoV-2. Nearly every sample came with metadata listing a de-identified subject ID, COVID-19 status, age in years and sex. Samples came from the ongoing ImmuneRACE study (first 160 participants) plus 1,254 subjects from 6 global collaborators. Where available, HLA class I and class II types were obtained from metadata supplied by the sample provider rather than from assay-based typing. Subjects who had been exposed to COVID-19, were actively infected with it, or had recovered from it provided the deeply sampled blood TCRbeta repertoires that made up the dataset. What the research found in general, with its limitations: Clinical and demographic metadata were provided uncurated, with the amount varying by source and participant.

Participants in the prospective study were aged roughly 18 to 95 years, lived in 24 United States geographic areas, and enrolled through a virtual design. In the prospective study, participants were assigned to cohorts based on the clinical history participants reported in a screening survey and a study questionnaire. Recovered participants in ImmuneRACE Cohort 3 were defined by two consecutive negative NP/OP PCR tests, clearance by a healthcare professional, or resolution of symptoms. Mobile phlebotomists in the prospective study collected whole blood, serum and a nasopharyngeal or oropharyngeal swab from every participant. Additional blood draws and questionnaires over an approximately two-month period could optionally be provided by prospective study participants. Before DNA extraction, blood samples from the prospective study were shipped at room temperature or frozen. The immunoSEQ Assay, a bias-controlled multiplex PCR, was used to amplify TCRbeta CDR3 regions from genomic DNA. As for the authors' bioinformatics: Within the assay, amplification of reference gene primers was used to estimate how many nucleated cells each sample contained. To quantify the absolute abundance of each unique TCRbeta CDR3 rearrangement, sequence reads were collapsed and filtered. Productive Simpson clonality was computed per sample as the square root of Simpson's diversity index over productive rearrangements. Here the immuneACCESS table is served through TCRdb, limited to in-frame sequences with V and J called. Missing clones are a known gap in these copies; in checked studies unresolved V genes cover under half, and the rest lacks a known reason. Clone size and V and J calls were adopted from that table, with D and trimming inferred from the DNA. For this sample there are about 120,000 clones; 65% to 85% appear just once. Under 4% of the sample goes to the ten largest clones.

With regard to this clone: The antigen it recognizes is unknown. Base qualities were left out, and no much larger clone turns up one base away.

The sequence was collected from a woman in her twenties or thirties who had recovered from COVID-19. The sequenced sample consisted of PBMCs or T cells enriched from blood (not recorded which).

The CDR3 region: CASSLVSGGGYGYTF. The DNA sequence is given as TGCGCCAGCAGCTTGGTCTCAGGGGGCGGCTATGGCTACACCTTC. The rearrangement combines TRBV5-1 with TRBJ1-2; TRBD1 lines up with 8 middle nucleotides. From cysteine to phenylalanine, the CDR3 is 15 amino acids long. The DNA shown is the 45-base CDR3, in frame from base 1. Reading the germline V gene gives CDR1 SGHRS and CDR2 YFSETQ. The V end gives up 0 bases and the J end 4 bases, leaving 5 bases in the junction not matched to a gene.